This TCR beta chain stems from a study of cytomegalovirus exposure and HLA in healthy donors. Study-level findings and limits: Later genetic work tied a missense DCLRE1C variant to beta-chain V and J trimming.

PCR primers comprised 60 Vbeta and 13 Jbeta primers. Sequenced by immunoSEQ multiplex PCR; TCRdb stores in-frame clones only, minus some. The sample consists of about 130,000 clones, less than 85% of them appearing once. Note on this clone: Antigen unknown. A read error may account for a junction end that differs from germline.

What was sequenced was PBMCs. This TCR derives from a man between 18 and 35 years old in good health and CMV-seropositive.

In DNA, the CDR3 is TGTGCCAGCACTTACCTAGCGGGCCAGGGTCTCTACGAGCAGTACTTC. This sequence encodes CASTYLAGQGLYEQYF. The chain combines TRBV6-5 with TRBJ2-5, with 8 positions matching TRBD2. The J call may be incorrect, as the DNA end agrees better with TRBJ2-7. The CDR3 length is 16 residues. The germline V gene encodes CDR1 MNHEY and CDR2 SVGAGI.